These T cell receptor beta chains were read from a single sample in a study of blood T cell repertoires in COVID-19. Profiled with immunoSEQ multiplex PCR; TCRdb holds only in-frame clones, not every one. This table has 200,000 to 300,000 clones, approximately 90% appearing once. Source material: PBMCs or T cells enriched from blood (not recorded which). The receptors originated from a woman aged 25-40 years who had recovered from COVID-19. The CDR3 runs from the conserved cysteine through the conserved F or W. The D gene is left open where the match is weak. Size is stated for part of the rows, as once, few or many counts, or as a class when the clone is expanded.

J gene | clone size | V gene | D gene | CDR3 DNA | CDR3 protein
TRBJ2-3 | NA | TRBV9 | NA | TGTGCCAGCAGCGTAGGAGGAGGGGTCGCCGATACGCAGTATTTT | CASSVGGGVADTQYF
TRBJ2-7 | NA | TRBV28 | TRBD2 | TGTGCCAGCAGTTTATACTCGGGAGGATTGAACGAGCAGTACTTC | CASSLYSGGLNEQYF
TRBJ2-5 | once | TRBV7-9 | TRBD2 | TGTGCCAGCAGCTCCGAACGGGCTGCGGGAGGGCCAAAGGAGACCCAGTACTTC | CASSSERAAGGPKETQYF
TRBJ1-1 | NA | TRBV5-1 | TRBD1 | TGCGCCAGCAGCATGTCGACAGGGTGGACTGAAGCTTTCTTT | CASSMSTGWTEAFF
TRBJ1-1 | once | TRBV29-1 | NA | TGCAGCGCTTTCTCTGGGACAGAAGCTTTCTTT | CSAFSGTEAFF
TRBJ2-7 | NA | TRBV21-1 | NA | TGTGCCAGCAGTCCCGGGGTAAGGGTTGAGGACGAGCAGTACTTC | CASSPGVRVEDEQYF
TRBJ1-2 | NA | TRBV28 | NA | TGTGCCAGCAGTTCCCAAGGGGAAACCTACTATGGCTACACCTTC | CASSSQGETYYGYTF
TRBJ1-1 | NA | TRBV18 | NA | TGTGCCAGCTCACCCCTGGGGTATGAGGGCACTGAAGCTTTCTTT | CASSPLGYEGTEAFF
TRBJ1-1 | NA | TRBV11-2 | NA | TGTGCCAGCAGCCCCGTGGTCGCAGTGGTGGCTGAAGCTTTCTTT | CASSPVVAVVAEAFF
TRBJ1-4 | NA | TRBV7-2 | NA | TGTGCCAGCAGCTTAGTTTTCAGGGGTGTGATGAAAAGCGAAAAACTGTTTTTT | CASSLVFRGVMKSEKLFF
TRBJ1-5 | NA | TRBV28 | NA | TGTGCCAGCAGTTTGGGCCAGATCAATCAGCCCCAGCATTTT | CASSLGQINQPQHF
TRBJ2-1 | NA | TRBV10-3 | NA | TGTGCCATCAGTGTGGACCGGGAGTCCTACAATGAGCAGTTCTTC | CAISVDRESYNEQFF
TRBJ2-5 | NA | TRBV2 | NA | TGTGCCAGCAGCCTCTTACGAGGGTTTCAAGAGACCCAGTACTTC | CASSLLRGFQETQYF
TRBJ2-7 | NA | TRBV6-5 | NA | TGTGCCAGCATATTCGGCGCGGGCCCGTACGAGCAGTACTTC | CASIFGAGPYEQYF
TRBJ1-6 | NA | TRBV28 | NA | TGTGCCAGCAGTCCTCAAAGCATCCTTAATAATTCACCCCTCCACTTT | CASSPQSILNNSPLHF
TRBJ2-7 | few | TRBV20-1 | NA | TGCAGTGCTGAAGGGGGGGGCGAGCAGTACTTC | CSAEGGGEQYF
TRBJ1-2 | once | TRBV7-8 | NA | TGTGCCAGCAGCTTAGTTCGGTTTACTAACTATGGCTACACCTTC | CASSLVRFTNYGYTF